This T cell receptor beta chain is from a study of Ad26.COV2.S vaccination and SARS-CoV-2 variants. Treatment: 15 to 20 received Ad26.COV2.S at low or high dose, single or two shots; several received placebo; per-sample allocation not given. Specimen acquisition occurred on day 63 following the initial vaccine or placebo injection. The CDR3 is 12 amino acids. The V and J ends lost 2 bases and 1 base respectively, with 2 bases between them. The germline V gene encodes CDR1 MNHNS and CDR2 SASEGT. Method: immunoSEQ multiplex PCR; TCRdb's copy keeps in-frame clones and lacks some. The sample lists hundreds of thousands of clones; roughly 91% were seen once.

This specimen consisted of peripheral blood, obtained in a trial of Ad26.COV2.S vaccine versus placebo. The receptor's source is a person between 18 and 59 years old who received the Ad26.COV2.S COVID-19 vaccine or a placebo. The chain has TRBV6-1 and TRBJ1-1; no clear D. The CDR3 nucleotides read TGTGCCAGCAGTGAAAGGAACACTGAAGCTTTCTTT. Its translation: CASSERNTEAFF.